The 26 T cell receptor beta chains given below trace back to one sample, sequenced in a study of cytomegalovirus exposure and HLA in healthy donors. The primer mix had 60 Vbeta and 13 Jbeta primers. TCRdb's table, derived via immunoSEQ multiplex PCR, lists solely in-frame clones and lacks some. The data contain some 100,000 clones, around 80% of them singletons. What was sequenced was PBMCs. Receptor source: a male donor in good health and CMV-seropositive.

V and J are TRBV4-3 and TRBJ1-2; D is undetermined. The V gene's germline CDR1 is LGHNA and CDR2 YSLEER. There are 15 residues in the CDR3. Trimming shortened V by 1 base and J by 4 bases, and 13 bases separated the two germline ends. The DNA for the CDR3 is TGCGCCAGCAGCCAAGCAAACCGAGGGAGCTATGGCTACACCTTC. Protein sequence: CASSQANRGSYGYTF.

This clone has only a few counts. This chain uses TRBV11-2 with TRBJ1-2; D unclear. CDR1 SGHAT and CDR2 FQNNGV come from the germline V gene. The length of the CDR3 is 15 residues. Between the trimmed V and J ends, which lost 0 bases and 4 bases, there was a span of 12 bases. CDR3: CASSLDPAGTYGYTF. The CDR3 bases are TGTGCCAGCAGCTTAGATCCGGCGGGAACCTATGGCTACACCTTC.

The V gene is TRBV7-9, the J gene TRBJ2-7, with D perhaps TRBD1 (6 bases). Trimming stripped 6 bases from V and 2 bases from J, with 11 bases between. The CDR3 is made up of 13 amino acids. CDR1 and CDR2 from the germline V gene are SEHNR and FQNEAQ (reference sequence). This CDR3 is CASSRQVAYEQYF. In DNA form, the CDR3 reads TGTGCCAGCAGTCGACAGGTAGCCTACGAGCAGTACTTC.

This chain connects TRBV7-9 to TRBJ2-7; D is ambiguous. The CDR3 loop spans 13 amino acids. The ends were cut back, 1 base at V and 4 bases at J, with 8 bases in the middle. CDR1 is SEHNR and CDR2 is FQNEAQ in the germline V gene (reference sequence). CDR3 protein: CASSLVQQYEQYF. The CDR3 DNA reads TGTGCCAGCAGCTTAGTACAACAATACGAGCAGTACTTC.

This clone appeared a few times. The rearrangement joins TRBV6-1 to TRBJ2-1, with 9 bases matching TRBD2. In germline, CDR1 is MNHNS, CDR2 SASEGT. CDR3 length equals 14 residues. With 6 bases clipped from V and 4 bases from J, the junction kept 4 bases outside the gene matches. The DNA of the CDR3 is TGTGCCAGCAGCACTAGCGGGCGATACAATGAGCAGTTCTTC. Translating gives CASSTSGRYNEQFF.

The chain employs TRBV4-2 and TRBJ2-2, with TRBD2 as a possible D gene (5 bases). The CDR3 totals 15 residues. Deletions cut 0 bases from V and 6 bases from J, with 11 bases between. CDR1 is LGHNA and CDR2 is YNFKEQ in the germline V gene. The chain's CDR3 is CASSQDRGFAGELFF. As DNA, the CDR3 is TGTGCCAGCAGCCAAGATCGAGGGTTTGCCGGGGAGCTGTTTTTT.

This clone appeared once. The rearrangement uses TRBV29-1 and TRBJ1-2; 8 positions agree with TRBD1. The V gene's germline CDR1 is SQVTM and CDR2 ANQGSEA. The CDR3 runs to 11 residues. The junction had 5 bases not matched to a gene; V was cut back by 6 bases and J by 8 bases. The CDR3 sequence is CSVQGVDGYTF. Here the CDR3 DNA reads TGCAGCGTACAGGGGGTCGACGGCTACACCTTC.

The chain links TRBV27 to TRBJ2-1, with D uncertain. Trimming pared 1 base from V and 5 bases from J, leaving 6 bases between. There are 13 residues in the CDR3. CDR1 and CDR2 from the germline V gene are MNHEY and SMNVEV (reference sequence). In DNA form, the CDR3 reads TGTGCCAGCAGTTTATATGCAGACAATGAGCAGTTCTTC. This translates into CASSLYADNEQFF.

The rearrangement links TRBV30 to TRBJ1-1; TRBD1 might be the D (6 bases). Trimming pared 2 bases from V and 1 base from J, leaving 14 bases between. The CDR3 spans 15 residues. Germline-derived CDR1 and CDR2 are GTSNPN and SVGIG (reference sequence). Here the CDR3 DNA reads TGTGCCTGGAGTCCCTCAGGACAGCCGAACACTGAAGCTTTCTTT. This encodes CAWSPSGQPNTEAFF.

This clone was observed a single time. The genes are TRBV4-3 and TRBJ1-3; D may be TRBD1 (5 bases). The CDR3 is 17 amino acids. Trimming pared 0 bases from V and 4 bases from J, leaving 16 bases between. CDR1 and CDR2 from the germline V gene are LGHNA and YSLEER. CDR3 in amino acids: CASSQDVPGGSGNTIYF. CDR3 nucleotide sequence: TGCGCCAGCAGCCAAGATGTCCCGGGGGGTAGCGGAAACACCATATATTTT.

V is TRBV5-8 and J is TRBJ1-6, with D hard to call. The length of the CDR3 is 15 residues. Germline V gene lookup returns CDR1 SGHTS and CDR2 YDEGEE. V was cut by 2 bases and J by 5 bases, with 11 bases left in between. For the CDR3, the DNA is TGTGCCAGCAGCTTCGCAAGCTTAAATAATTCACCCCTCCACTTT. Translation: CASSFASLNNSPLHF.

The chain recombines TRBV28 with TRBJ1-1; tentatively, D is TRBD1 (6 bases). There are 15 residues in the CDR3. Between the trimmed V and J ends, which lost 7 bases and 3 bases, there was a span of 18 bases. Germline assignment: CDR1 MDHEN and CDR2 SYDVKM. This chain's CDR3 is CASTPRGRGHTEAFF. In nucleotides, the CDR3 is TGTGCCAGCACTCCACGGGGCAGGGGCCACACTGAAGCTTTCTTT.

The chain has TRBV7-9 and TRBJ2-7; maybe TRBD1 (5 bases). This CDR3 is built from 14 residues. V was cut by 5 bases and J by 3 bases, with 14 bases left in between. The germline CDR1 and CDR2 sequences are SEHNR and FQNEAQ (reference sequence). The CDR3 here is CASSSDRALYEQYF. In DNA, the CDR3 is TGTGCCAGCAGCAGCGACAGAGCCCTCTACGAGCAGTACTTC.

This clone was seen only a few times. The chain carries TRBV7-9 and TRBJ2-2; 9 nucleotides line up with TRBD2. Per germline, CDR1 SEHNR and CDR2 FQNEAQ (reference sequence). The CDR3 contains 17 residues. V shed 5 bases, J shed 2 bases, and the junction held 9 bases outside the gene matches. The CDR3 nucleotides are TGTGCCAGCAGCCATCGCGGGACTAGCTCCAACACCGGGGAGCTGTTTTTT. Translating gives CASSHRGTSSNTGELFF.

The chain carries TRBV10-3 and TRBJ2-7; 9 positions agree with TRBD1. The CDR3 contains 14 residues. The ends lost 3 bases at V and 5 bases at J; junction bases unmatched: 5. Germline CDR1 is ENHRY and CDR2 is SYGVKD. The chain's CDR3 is CAISDGTGRNEQYF. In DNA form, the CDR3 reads TGTGCCATCAGTGACGGGACAGGGCGCAACGAGCAGTACTTC.

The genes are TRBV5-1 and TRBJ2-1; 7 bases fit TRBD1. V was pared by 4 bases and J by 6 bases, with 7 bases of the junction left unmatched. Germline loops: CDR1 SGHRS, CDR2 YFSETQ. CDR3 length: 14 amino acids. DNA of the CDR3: TGCGCCAGCAGCCCCTGGACAGGTAGCAATGAGCAGTTCTTC. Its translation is CASSPWTGSNEQFF. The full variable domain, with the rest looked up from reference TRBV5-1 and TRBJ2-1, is KAGVTQTPRYLIKTRGQQVTLSCSPISGHRSVSWYQQTPGQGLQFLFEYFSETQRNKGNFPGRFSGRQFSNSRSEMNVSTLELGDSALYLCASSPWTGSNEQFFGPGTRLTVL.

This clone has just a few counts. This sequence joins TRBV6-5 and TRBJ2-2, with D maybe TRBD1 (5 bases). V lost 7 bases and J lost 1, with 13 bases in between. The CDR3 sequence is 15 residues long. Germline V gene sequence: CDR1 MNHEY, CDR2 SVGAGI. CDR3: CASKVQGLNTGELFF. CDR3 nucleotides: TGTGCCAGCAAGGTGCAGGGCCTGAACACCGGGGAGCTGTTTTTT.

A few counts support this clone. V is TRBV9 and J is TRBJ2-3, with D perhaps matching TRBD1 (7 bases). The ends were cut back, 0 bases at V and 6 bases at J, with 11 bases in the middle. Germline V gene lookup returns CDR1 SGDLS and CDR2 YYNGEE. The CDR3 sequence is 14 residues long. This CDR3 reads CASSVVGGGDTQYF. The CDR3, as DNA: TGTGCCAGCAGCGTAGTCGGAGGGGGCGATACGCAGTATTTT.

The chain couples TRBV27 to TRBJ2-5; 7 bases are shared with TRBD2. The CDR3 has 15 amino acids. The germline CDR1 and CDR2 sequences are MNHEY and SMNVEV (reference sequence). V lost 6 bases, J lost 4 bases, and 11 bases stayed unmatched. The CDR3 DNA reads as TGTGCCAGCAGACCCCTTTTCGGGGGGACAGAGACCCAGTACTTC. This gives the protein CASRPLFGGTETQYF.

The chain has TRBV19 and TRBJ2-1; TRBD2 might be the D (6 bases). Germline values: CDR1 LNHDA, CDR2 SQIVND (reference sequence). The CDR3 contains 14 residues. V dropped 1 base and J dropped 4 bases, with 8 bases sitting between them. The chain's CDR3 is CASSIGDFYNEQFF. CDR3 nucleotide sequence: TGTGCCAGTAGTATAGGGGACTTTTACAATGAGCAGTTCTTC.

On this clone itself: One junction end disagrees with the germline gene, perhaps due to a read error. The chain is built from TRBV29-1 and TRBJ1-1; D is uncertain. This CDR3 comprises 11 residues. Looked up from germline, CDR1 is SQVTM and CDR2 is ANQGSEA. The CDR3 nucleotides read TGCGGATCCTTGAGAGGTACTGAAGCTTCCTTT. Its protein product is CGSLRGTEASF.

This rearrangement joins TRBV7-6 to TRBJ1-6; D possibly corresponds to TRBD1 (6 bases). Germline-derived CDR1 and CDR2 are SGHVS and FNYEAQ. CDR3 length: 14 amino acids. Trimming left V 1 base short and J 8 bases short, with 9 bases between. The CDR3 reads CASSLGGQHSPLHF. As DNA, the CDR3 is TGTGCCAGCAGCTTAGGGGGACAACATTCACCCCTCCACTTT.

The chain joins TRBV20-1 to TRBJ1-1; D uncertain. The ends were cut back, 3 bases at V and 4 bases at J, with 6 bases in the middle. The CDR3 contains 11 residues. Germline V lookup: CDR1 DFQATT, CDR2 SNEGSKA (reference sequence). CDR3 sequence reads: CSARESTEAFF. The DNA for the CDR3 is TGCAGTGCTAGGGAGAGCACTGAAGCTTTCTTT.

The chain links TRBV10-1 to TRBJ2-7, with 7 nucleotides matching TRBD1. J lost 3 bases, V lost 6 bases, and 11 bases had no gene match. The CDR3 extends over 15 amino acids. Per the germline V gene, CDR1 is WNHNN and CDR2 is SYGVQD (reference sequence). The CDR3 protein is CASSQEPTGLYEQYF. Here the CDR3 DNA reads TGCGCCAGCAGCCAAGAGCCGACAGGGCTCTACGAGCAGTACTTC.

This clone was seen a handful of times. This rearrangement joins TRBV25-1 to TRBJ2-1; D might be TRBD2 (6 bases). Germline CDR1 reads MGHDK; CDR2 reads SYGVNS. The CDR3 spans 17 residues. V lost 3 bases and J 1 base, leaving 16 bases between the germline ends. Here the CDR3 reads CASSDRGGTRSYNEQFF. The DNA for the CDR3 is TGTGCCAGCAGTGATAGGGGAGGTACCAGGTCCTACAATGAGCAGTTCTTC.

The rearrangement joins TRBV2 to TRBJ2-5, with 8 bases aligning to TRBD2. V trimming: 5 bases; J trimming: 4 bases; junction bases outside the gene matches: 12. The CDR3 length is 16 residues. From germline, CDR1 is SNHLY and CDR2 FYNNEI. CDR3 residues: CASSRPDSGGAETQYF. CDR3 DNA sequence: TGTGCCAGCAGTCGTCCCGATTCCGGGGGGGCAGAGACCCAGTACTTC.